The source of this T cell receptor (beta chain) is a study of blood T cells in healthy people across ages. Study observations and caveats: It was the long-lived donors that had more naive CD4+ cells and higher diversity than aged donors. There was no known CMV status for donors, so expanded clonotype changes were possibly confounded.

V lost 8 bases and J lost 5, with 13 bases in between. The V gene's germline CDR1 is SGHRS and CDR2 YFSETQ. The CDR3 runs 13 residues. In regard to this clonotype: Its antigen remains unknown.

A J-beta primer mix and a sample-barcoded 5' primer were used in a second PCR of roughly 6 to 12 cycles. Each cDNA molecule, via a template-switch adaptor with 12 random nucleotides, was tagged. TCRdb recomputed calls from the 5' RACE reads with MiXCR, one row per CDR3 protein. Counted here are more than 650,000 distinct CDR3 sequences, roughly 53% occurring once; the ten biggest clones make up about 42%. Roughly 10 milliliters of peripheral blood were drawn from each donor. The receptor comes from an elderly man in good health. This sequence joins TRBV5-1 and TRBJ1-4; D possibly corresponds to TRBD1 (6 bases). The source material was blood. The CDR3 loop is CASKRGENEKLFF. DNA of the CDR3: TGCGCCAGTAAAAGGGGGGAGAATGAAAAACTGTTTTTT.